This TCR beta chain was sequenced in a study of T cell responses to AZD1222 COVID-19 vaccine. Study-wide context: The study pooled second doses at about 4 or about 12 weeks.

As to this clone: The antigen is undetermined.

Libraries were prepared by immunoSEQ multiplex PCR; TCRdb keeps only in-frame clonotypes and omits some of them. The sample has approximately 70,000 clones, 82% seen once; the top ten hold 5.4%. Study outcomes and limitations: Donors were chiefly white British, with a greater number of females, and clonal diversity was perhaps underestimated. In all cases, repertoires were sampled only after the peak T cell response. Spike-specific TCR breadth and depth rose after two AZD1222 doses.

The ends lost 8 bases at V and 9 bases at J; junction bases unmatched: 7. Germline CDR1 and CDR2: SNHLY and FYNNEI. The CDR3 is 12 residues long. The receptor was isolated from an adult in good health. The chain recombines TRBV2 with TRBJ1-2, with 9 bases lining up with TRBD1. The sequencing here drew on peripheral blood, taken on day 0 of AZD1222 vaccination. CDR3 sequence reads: CASAGQGWSYTF. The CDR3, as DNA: TGTGCCAGCGCGGGACAGGGTTGGAGCTACACCTTC.